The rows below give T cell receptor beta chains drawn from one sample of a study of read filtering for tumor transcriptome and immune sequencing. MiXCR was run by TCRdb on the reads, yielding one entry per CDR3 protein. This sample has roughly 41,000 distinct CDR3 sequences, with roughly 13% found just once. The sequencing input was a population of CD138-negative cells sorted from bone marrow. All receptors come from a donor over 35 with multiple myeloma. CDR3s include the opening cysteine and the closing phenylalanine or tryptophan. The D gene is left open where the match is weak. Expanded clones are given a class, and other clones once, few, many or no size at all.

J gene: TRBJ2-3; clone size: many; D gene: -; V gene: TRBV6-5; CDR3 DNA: TGTGCCAGCAGTCGTACAGAAACAGATACGCAGTATTTT; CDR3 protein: CASSRTETDTQYF
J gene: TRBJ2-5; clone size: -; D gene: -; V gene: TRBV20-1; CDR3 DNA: TGCAGTGCTAGGGAGAGGCGGGAGACCCAGTACTTC; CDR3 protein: CSARERRETQYF
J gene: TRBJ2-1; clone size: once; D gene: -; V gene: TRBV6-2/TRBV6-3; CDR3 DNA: TGTGCCAGCAGTCCCCGCCGAGGTTTTAGCTCCTACAATAAGCAGTTCTTC; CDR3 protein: CASSPRRGFSSYNKQFF
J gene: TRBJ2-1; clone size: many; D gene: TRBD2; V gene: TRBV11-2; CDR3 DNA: TGTGCCAGCAGCTTAGCTGCGGGAGGGCCTTACAATGAGCAGTTCTTC; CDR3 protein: CASSLAAGGPYNEQFF
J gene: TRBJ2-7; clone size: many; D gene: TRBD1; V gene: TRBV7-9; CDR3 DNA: TGTGCCAGCAGCGCCGACAGGGAATACTACGAGCAGTACTTC; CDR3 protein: CASSADREYYEQYF
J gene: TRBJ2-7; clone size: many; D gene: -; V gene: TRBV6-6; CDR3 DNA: TGTGCCAGCAGTCTTCAACAGGGTATTGCCTACGAGCAGTACTTC; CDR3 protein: CASSLQQGIAYEQYF
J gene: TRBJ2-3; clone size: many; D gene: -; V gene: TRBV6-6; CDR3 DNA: TGTGCCAGCAGTTACCCAACTGTGGATACGCAGTATTTT; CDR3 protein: CASSYPTVDTQYF
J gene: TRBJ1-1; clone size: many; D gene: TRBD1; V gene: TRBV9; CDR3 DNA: TGTGCCAGCAGCGATGGTGTCAACAGGGGCGAAATTGCCACTGAAGCTTTCTTT; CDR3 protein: CASSDGVNRGEIATEAFF
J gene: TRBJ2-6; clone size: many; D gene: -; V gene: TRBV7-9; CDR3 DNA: TGTGCCAGCAGCCCCCGAGGATCTGGGGCCAACGTCCTGACTTTC; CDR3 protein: CASSPRGSGANVLTF
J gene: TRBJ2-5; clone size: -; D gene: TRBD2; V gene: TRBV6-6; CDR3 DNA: TGTGCCAGCAGTTACCAGGCTAGCGGGAGCCAGCAAACCCAGTACTTC; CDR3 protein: CASSYQASGSQQTQYF
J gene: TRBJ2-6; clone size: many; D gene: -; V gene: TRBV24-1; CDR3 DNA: TGTGCCACCAGCGCCCTTGGCTCTGGGGCCAACGTCCTGACTTTC; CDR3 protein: CATSALGSGANVLTF
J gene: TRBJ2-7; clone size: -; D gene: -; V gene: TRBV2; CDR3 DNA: TGTGCCAGCAGAGTCCTAAATCTCGAGCAGTACTTC; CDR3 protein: CASRVLNLEQYF
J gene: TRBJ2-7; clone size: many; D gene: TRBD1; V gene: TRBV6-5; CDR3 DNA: TGTGCCAGCAGTTACATGGCCGACAGGGGGTACGAGCAGTACTTC; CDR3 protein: CASSYMADRGYEQYF
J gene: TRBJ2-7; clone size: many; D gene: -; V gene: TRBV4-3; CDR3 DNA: TGCGCCAGCAGCCAAGGTCTCGCGGGATGGGGAGAGCAGTACTTC; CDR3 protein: CASSQGLAGWGEQYF
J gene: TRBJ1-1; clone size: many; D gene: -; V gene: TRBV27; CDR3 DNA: TGTGCCAGCAGTTTTCGTATGAACACTGAAGCTTTCTTT; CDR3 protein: CASSFRMNTEAFF
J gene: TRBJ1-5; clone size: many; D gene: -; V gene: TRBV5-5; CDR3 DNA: TGTGCCAGCAGCTTGGACGGGAATCAGCCCCAGCATTTT; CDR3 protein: CASSLDGNQPQHF
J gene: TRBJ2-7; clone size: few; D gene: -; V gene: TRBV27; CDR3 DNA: TGTGCCAGCAGTCCATGGGGCTTAACCTACGAGCAGTACTTC; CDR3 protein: CASSPWGLTYEQYF
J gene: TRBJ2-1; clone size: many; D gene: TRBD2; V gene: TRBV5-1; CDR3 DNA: TGCGCCAGCAGCTGGCCTCCCGGACTAGCGGGAGGAAGCTCCTACAATGAGCAGTTCTTC; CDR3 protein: CASSWPPGLAGGSSYNEQFF
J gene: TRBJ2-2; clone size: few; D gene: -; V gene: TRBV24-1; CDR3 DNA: TGTGCCACCAGTGATTCCGCCCTAGCCGGCGGGGAGCTGTTTTTT; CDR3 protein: CATSDSALAGGELFF
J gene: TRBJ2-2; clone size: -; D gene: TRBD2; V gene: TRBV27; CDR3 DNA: TGTGCCAGCAGTTTAGCGGGAGGGCCGCGCGGCGGGGAGCTGTTTTTT; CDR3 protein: CASSLAGGPRGGELFF
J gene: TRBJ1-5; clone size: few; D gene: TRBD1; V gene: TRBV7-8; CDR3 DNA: TGTGCCAGCAGCTTAAGCGGGAGGACAGGGGGCTGGCAGCCCCAGCATTTT; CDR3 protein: CASSLSGRTGGWQPQHF
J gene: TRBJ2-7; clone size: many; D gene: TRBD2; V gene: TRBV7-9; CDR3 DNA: TGTGCCAGCAGCTTAGTAGCGGGGGCCTACGAGCAGTACTTC; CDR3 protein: CASSLVAGAYEQYF
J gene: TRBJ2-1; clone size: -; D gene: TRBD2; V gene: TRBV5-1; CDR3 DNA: TGCGCCAGCAGCTTGGTCCGGACTAGCTTGGGTGAGCAGTTCTTC; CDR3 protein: CASSLVRTSLGEQFF
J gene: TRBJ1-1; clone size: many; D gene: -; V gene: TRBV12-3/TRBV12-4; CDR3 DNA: TGTGCCAGCAGTTTAGGAGGAGGGAACACTGAAGCTTTCTTT; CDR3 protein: CASSLGGGNTEAFF
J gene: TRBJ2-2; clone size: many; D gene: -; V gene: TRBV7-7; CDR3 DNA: TGTGCTAGCAGCTTAATGACGAACACCGGGGAGCTGTTTTTT; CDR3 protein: CASSLMTNTGELFF
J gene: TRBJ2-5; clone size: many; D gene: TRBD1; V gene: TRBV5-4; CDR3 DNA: TGTGCCAGCAGCTTGGGGGACAGGGGGCGAGAGACCCAGTACTTC; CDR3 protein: CASSLGDRGRETQYF
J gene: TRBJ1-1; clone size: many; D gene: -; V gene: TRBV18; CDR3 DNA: TGTGCCAGCTCACCCGCGGGGGAGGACACTGAAGCTTTCTTT; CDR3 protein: CASSPAGEDTEAFF
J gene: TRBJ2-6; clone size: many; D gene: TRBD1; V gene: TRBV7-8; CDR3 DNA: TGTGCCAGCAGCCTATCCGGGACAGGTCTCTCTGGGGCCAACGTCCTGACTTTC; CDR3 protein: CASSLSGTGLSGANVLTF
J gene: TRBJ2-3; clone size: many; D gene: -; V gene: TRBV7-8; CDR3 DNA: TGTGCCAGCAGTTCTGGGACACCTAGCACAGATACGCAGTATTTT; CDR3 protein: CASSSGTPSTDTQYF
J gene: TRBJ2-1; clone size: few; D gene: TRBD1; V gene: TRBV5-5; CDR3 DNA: TGTGCCAGCAGCCAAACGGGACAGGGCTACAATGAGCAGTTCTTC; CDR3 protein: CASSQTGQGYNEQFF
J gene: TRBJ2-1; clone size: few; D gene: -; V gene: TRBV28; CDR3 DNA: TGTGCCAGCAGCCAACTCTCCTACAATGAGCAGTTCTTC; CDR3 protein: CASSQLSYNEQFF
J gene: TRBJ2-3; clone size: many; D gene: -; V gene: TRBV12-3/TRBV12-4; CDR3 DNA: TGTGCCAGCAGTCGAACTCCGGATACGCAGTATTTT; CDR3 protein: CASSRTPDTQYF
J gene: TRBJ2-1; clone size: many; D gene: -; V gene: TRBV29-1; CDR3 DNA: TGCAGCGTTGAATCGGTTGCGGGTTCCTACAATGAGCAGTTCTTC; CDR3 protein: CSVESVAGSYNEQFF
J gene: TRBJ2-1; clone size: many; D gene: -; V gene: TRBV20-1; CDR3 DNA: TGCAGTGCTAGAGACCCACCTCGTTCCTACAATGAGCAGTTCTTC; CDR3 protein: CSARDPPRSYNEQFF
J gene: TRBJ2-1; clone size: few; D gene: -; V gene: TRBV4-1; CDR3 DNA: TGCGCCAGCAGCCAAGATCACAATACCTTCTCGAGCAATGAGCAGTTCTTC; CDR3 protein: CASSQDHNTFSSNEQFF
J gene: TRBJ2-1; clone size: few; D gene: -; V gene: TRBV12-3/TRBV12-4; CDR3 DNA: TGTGCCAGCAGTTTCGGGGACATTAATGAGCAGTTCTTC; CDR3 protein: CASSFGDINEQFF
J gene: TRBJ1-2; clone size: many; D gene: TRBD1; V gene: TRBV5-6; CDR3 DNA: TGTGCCAGCGCCTTAGGGCAACAGGGGGCTTTTGGCTATACCTTC; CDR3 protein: CASALGQQGAFGYTF
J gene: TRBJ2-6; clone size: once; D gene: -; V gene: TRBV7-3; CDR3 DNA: TGTGCCAGCAGCTTTAGGGGAGGCGCTGGGGCCAACTTCCTGACTTTC; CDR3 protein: CASSFRGGAGANFLTF
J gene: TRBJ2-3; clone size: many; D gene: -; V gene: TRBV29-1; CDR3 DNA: TGCAGCGCCACCCCAGGGGCCTTCACAGATACGCAGTATTTT; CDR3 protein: CSATPGAFTDTQYF
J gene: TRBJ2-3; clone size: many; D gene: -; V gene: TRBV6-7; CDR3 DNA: TGTGCCAGCAGTTACTCGTCCCAGGCAACTCGAGAACCCACAGATACGCAGTATTTT; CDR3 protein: CASSYSSQATREPTDTQYF
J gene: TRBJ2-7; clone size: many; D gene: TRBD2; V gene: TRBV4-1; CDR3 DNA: TGCGCCAGCAGCCAAGCTGCTAGCGGGAGCGTCATGACGAGGTACTTC; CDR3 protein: CASSQAASGSVMTRYF
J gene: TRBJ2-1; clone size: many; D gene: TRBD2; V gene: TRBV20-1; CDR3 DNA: TGCAGTGCGTACGTGGCTAGCGGGAAGAATGAGCAGTTCTTC; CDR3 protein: CSAYVASGKNEQFF
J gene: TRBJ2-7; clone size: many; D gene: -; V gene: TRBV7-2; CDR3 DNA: TGTGCCAGCAGCGCTCGGACGGATCCCTACGAGCAGTACTTC; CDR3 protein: CASSARTDPYEQYF
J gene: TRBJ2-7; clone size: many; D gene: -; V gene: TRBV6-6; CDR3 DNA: TGTGCCAGCAGTTGGGTCCGGGACAAACCCTACGAGCAGTACTTC; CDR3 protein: CASSWVRDKPYEQYF
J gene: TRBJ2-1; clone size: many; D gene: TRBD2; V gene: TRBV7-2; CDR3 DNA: TGTGCCAGCAGTCCACCGGGACTAGCGGGAAACAATGAGCAGTTCTTC; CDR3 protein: CASSPPGLAGNNEQFF
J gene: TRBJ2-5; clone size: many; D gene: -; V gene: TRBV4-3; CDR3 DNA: TGCGCCAGCAGCCAAGAATTACGAGTGGCAGCACAAGAGACCCAGTACTTC; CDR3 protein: CASSQELRVAAQETQYF
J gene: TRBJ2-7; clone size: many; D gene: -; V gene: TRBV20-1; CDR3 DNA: TGCAGTTACCAAGGAGTAAGGGAGCAGTACTTC; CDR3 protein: CSYQGVREQYF
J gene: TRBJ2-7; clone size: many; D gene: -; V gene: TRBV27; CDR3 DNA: TGTGCCAGCAGTCCCGGACTTGTTAACTACGAGCAGTACTTC; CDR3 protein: CASSPGLVNYEQYF
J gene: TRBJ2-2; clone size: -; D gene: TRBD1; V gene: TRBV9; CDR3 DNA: TGTGCCAGCAGCGTAGACCCACAGGGGGCTTCCGGGGAGCTGTTTTTT; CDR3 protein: CASSVDPQGASGELFF
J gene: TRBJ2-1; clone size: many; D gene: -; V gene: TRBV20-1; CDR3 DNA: TGCAGTGGGACTCCGGGTTACAATGAGCAGTTCTTC; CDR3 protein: CSGTPGYNEQFF
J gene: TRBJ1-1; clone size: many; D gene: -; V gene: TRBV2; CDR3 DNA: TGTGCCAGCAGCTCCAGGACACTGAACACTGAAGCTTTCTTT; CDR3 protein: CASSSRTLNTEAFF
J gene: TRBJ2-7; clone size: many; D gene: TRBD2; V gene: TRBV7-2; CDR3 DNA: TGTGCCAGCAGCTCACTAGCGGGAGAGGAGCAGTACTTC; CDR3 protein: CASSSLAGEEQYF